This T cell receptor beta chain was sequenced during a study of technical replicates of blood from a handful of donors listed by TCRdb under 2017. Library generation was performed with the immunoSEQ multiplex PCR assay. Not all clones reach the TCRdb copy of this immuneACCESS table, which keeps in-frame sequences only. Checked studies attribute under half of the gap to unresolved V genes and leave the rest unexplained. The sample yields roughly 73,000 clones; 93% were counted once. The ten largest clones add up to approximately 0.25% of the sample. Comments on this clone: Its specific antigen is unknown. One base away there is no much larger clone; base qualities are not given.

The sample consisted of T cells isolated from PBMCs. The TCR was taken from a human donor in good health.

CDR3 region: CASSPTSGSETQYF. The nucleotides are TGTGCCAGTAGCCCGACTAGCGGGAGTGAGACCCAGTACTTC. The chain joins TRBV19 to TRBJ2-5, with 12 bases in between that match TRBD2. The CDR3, from cysteine to phenylalanine, totals 14 residues. Of all the DNA, just the CDR3 is kept, 42 bases in frame from base 1. For this chain, trimming is 6 bases at the V end and 5 bases at the J end, and the number of junction bases without a gene match is 4. The CDR1 and CDR2 encoded by the germline V gene (reference sequence) are LNHDA and SQIVND.